This record covers a single T cell receptor (beta chain). Germline and junction disagree at one end, which may indicate a read error. The data were taken from a study of control samples from healthy donors and cancer patients. Profiled with immunoSEQ multiplex PCR; TCRdb holds only in-frame clones, not every one. The sample lists about 100,000 clones, more than 75% occurring once. This CDR3 has 14 residues. Germline V lookup: CDR1 ENHRY, CDR2 SYGVKD. The clonotype originates from a woman between 45 and 60 years old in good health. The material sequenced was blood. The V call is TRBV10-3, the J call TRBJ2-1; D is undetermined. CDR3 residues: CAIREWGSYNEQFF. As DNA, the CDR3 is TGTGCCATCAGGGAGTGGGGCTCCTACAATGAGCAGTTCTTC.